This TCR beta chain came from a study of CD8 T cells in ankylosing spondylitis. Broader study findings: Significant enrichment of disease-linked clones was reported in matched ankylosing spondylitis synovial fluid. Past studies reported some motif variants in reactive arthritis synovial fluid and blood. Characteristic of ankylosing spondylitis blood, it appeared, was a TCR beta motif comprising eight highly homologous variants.

Details on this clonotype: Its antigen remains unknown.

Researchers built TCR beta libraries using quantitative 5'-RACE with molecular barcodes. TCRdb redid the calling of the 5' RACE reads with MiXCR, one entry per CDR3 protein. Of about 260,000 distinct CDR3 sequences in the sample, around 25% are singletons; the top ten hold approximately 0.61%. Germline V gives CDR1 SGHRS, CDR2 YFSETQ. This CDR3 comprises 15 residues. V shed 5 bases and J shed 1 base, with 14 bases lying between them. Sequencing was carried out using blood, either unsorted or a sorted T cell fraction (not recorded which). This chain connects TRBV5-1 to TRBJ2-3; D gene ambiguous. This clonotype was sampled from a male donor with ankylosing spondylitis or in good health (not recorded which). Written as DNA, the CDR3 is TGCGCCAGCAGTCCAAACTGGGGTGGCACAGATACGCAGTATTTT. As protein: CASSPNWGGTDTQYF.